The clone carrying this T cell receptor (beta chain) was observed a handful of times. One end of the junction is discordant with germline, which a read error may explain. This sample is drawn from a study of T cell repertoires in cytomegalovirus infection. Background on the study: Public TCR beta signatures indicated both CMV infection and matching HLA type.

TCRdb re-derived calls from the reads in MiXCR, one entry per CDR3 protein. Of around 300,000 distinct CDR3 sequences in the sample, around a tenth were seen once. The specimen was PBMCs. This receptor was taken from a human donor in good health (CMV status not recorded). Some clones in this sample may be carry-over from other donors' samples.

This chain's CDR3 is CASNQGRWRDF. DNA for the CDR3: TGTGCCAGCAACCAGGGACGGTGGAGGGATTTT. V gene TRBV28 combines with J gene TRBJ2-3; possibly TRBD2 for D (6 bases). This CDR3 spans 11 amino acids. Looked up from germline, CDR1 is MDHEN and CDR2 is SYDVKM.